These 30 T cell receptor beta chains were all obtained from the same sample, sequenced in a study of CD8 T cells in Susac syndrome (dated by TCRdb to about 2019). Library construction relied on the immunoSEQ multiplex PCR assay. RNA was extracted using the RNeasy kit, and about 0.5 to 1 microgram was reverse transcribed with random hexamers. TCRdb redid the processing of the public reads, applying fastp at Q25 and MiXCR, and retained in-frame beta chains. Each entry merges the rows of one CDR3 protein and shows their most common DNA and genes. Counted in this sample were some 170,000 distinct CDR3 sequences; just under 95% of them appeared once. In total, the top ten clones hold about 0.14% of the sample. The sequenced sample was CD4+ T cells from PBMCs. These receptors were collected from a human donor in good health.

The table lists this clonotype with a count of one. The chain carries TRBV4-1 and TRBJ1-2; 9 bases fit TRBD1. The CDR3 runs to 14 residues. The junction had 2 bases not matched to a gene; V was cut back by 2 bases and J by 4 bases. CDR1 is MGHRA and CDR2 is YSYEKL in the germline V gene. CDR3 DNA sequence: TGCGCCAGCAGCCAAACAGGGGGCAGCTATGGCTACACCTTC. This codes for CASSQTGGSYGYTF.

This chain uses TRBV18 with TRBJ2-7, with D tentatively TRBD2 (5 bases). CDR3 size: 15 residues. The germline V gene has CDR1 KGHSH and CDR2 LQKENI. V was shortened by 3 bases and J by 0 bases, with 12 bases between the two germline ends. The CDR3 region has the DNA TGTGCCAGCTCACCCCGTGAAGGGAGCTCCTACGAGCAGTACTTC. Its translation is CASSPREGSSYEQYF.

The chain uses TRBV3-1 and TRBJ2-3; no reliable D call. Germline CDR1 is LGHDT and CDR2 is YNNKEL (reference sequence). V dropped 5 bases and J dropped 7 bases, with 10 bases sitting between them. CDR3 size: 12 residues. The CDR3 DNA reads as TGTGCCAGCAGCGGACCTGATAATACGCAGTATTTT. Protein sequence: CASSGPDNTQYF.

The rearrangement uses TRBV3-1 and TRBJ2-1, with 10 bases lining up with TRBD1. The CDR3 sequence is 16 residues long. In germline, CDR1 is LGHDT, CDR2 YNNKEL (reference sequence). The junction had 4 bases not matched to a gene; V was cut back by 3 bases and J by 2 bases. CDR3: CASSQWDRGTYNEQFF. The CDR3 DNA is TGTGCCAGCAGCCAGTGGGACAGGGGAACCTACAATGAGCAGTTCTTC.

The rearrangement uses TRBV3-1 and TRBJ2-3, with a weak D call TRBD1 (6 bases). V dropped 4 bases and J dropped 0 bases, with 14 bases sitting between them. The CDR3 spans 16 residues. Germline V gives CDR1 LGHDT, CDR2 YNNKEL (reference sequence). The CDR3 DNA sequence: TGTGCCAGCAGCCGAACCGGGACACCGAGCACAGATACGCAGTATTTT. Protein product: CASSRTGTPSTDTQYF.

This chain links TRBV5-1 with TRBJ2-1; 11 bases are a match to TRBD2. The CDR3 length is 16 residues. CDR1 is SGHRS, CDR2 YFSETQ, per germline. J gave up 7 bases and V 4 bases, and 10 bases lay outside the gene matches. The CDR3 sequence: CASSTAVAGGRNEQFF. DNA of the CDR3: TGCGCCAGCAGCACTGCCGTAGCGGGGGGGCGGAATGAGCAGTTCTTC.

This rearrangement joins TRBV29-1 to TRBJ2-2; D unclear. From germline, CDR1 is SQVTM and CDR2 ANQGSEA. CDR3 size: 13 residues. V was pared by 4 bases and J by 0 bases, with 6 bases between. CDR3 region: CSVGHTNTGELFF. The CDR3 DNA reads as TGCAGCGTTGGACATACGAACACCGGGGAGCTGTTTTTT.

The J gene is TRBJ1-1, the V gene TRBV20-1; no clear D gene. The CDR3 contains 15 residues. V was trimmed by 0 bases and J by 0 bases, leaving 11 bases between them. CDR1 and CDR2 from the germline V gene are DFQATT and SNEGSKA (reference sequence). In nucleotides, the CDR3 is TGCAGTGCTAGAGATTATCCCCGCATGAACACTGAAGCTTTCTTT. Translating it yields CSARDYPRMNTEAFF.

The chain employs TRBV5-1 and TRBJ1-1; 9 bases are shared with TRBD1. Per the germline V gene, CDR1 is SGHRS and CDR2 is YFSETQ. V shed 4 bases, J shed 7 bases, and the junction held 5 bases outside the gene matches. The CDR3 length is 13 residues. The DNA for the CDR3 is TGCGCCAGCAGCCGGGACAGGGAGGATGAAGCTTTCTTT. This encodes CASSRDREDEAFF. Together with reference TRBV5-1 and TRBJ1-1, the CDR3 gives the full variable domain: KAGVTQTPRYLIKTRGQQVTLSCSPISGHRSVSWYQQTPGQGLQFLFEYFSETQRNKGNFPGRFSGRQFSNSRSEMNVSTLELGDSALYLCASSRDREDEAFFGQGTRLTVV.

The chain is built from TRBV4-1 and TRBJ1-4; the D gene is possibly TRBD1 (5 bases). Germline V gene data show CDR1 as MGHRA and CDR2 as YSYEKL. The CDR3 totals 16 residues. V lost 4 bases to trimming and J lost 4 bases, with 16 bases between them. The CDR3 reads CASSRDPDTYNEKLFF. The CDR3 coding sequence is TGCGCCAGCAGCCGAGATCCGGACACCTATAATGAAAAACTGTTTTTT.

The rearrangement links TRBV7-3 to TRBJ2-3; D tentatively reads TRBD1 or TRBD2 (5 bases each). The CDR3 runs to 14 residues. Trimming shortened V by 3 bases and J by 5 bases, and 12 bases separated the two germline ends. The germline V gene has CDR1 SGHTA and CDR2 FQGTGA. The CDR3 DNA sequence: TGTGCCAGCAGCTTGGGGCTAGCCGTAGATACGCAGTATTTT. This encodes CASSLGLAVDTQYF.

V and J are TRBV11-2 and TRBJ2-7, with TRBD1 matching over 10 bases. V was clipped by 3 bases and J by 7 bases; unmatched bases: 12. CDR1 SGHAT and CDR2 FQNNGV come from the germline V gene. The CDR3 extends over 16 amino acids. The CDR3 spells CASSLGSGTGAKEQYF. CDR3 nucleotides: TGTGCCAGCAGCTTGGGGTCCGGGACAGGGGCTAAAGAGCAGTACTTC.

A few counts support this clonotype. This CDR3 reads CASSVQGTGNTIYF. The CDR3 DNA reads TGTGCCAGTAGTGTCCAGGGGACTGGAAACACCATATATTTT. The genes are TRBV19 and TRBJ1-3; maybe TRBD1 (6 bases). V lost 5 bases and J lost 2, with 10 bases in between. Germline CDR1 LNHDA, CDR2 SQIVND (reference sequence). The CDR3 is made up of 14 amino acids. The full variable domain, completed using reference TRBV19 and TRBJ1-3, is DGGITQSPKYLFRKEGQNVTLSCEQNLNHDAMYWYRQDPGQGLRLIYYSQIVNDFQKGDIAEGYSVSREKKESFPLTVTSAQKNPTAFYLCASSVQGTGNTIYFGEGSWLTVV.

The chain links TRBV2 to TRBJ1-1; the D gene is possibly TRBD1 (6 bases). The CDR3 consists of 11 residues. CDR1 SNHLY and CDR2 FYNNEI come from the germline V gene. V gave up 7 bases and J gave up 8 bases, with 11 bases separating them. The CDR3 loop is CASNGQLEAFF. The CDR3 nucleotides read TGTGCCAGCAATGGACAGCTCGAAGCTTTCTTT. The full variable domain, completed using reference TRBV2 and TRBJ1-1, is EPEVTQTPSHQVTQMGQEVILRCVPISNHLYFYWYRQILGQKVEFLVSFYNNEISEKSEIFDDQFSVERPDGSNFTLKIRSTKLEDSAMYFCASNGQLEAFFGQGTRLTVV.

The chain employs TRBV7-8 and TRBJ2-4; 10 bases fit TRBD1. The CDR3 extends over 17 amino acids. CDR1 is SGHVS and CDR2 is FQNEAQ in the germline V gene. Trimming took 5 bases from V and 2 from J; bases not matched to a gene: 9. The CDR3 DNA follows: TGTGCCAGCAGCCCCGACGGGACAGGGGTTACCAAAAACATTCAGTACTTC. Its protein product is CASSPDGTGVTKNIQYF.

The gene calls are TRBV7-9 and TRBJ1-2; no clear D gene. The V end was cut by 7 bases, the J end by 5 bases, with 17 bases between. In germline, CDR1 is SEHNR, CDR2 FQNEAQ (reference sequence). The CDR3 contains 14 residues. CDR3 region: CASTIMDGDYGYTF. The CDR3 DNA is TGTGCCAGCACCATTATGGACGGAGATTATGGCTACACCTTC. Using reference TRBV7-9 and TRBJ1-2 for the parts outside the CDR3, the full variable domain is DTGVSQNPRHKITKRGQNVTFRCDPISEHNRLYWYRQTLGQGPEFLTYFQNEAQLEKSRLLSDRFSAERPKGSFSTLEIQRTEQGDSAMYLCASTIMDGDYGYTFGSGTRLTVV.

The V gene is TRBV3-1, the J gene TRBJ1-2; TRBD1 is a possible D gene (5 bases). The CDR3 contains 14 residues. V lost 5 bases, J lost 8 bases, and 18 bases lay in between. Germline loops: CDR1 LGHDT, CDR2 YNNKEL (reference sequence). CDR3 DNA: TGTGCCAGCAGCACGGGACTCATGCTAAGGGGCTACACCTTC. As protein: CASSTGLMLRGYTF.

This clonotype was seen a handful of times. CDR3 in amino acids: CASSVVDAPGETQYF. CDR3 nucleotides: TGCGCCAGCAGCGTCGTGGACGCCCCGGGGGAGACCCAGTACTTC. The chain joins TRBV5-1 to TRBJ2-5; maybe TRBD2 (5 bases). The V gene lost 4 bases and the J gene lost 5 bases, with 18 bases spanning the gap. The CDR3 consists of 15 residues. Germline lookup yields CDR1 SGHRS and CDR2 YFSETQ.

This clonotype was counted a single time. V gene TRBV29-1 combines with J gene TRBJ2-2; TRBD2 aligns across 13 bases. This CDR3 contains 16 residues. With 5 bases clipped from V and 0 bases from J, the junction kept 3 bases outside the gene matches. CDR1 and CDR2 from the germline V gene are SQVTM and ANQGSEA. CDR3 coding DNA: TGCAGCGTTCGGACTAGCGGGGGTCCGAACACCGGGGAGCTGTTTTTT. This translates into CSVRTSGGPNTGELFF.

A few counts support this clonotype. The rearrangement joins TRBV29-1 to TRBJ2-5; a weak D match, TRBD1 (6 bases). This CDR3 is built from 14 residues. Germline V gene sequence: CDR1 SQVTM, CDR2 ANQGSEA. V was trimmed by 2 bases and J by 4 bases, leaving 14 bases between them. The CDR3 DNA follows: TGCAGCGTTGAAATACAGGGCGTAGGAGAGACCCAGTACTTC. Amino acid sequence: CSVEIQGVGETQYF.

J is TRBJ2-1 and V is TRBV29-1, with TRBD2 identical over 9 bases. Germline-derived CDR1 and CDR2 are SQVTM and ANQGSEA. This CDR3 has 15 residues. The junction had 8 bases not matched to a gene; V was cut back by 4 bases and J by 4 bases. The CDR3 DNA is TGCAGCGTTGTGAGGGGCGGGGGGGCATACAATGAGCAGTTCTTC. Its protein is CSVVRGGGAYNEQFF.

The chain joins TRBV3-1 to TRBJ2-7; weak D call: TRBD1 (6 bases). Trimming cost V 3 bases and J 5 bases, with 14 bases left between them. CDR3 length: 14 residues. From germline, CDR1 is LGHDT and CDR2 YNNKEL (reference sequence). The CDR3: CASSHPAGAHEQYF. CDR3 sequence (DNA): TGTGCCAGCAGCCACCCGGCAGGGGCACACGAGCAGTACTTC.

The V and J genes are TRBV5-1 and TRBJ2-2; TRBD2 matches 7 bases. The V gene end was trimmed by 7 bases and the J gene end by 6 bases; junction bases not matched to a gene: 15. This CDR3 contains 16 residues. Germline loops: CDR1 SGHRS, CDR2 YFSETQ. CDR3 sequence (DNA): TGCGCCAGCGAGCCCCAGGGCGGCGGGGGATCCGGGGAGCTGTTTTTT. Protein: CASEPQGGGGSGELFF.

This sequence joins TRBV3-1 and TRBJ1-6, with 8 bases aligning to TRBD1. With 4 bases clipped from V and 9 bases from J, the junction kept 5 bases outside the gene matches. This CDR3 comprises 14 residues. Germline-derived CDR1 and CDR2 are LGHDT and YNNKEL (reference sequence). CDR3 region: CASSPQGAGSPLHF. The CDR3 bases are TGTGCCAGCAGCCCTCAGGGGGCTGGTTCACCCCTCCACTTT. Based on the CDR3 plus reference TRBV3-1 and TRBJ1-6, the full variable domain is DTAVSQTPKYLVTQMGNDKSIKCEQNLGHDTMYWYKQDSKKFLKIMFSYNNKELIINETVPNRFSPKSPDKAHLNLHINSLELGDSAVYFCASSPQGAGSPLHFGNGTRLTVT.

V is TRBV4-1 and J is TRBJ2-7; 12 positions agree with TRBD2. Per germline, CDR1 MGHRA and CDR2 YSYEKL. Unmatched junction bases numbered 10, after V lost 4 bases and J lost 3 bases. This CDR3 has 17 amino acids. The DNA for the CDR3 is TGCGCCAGCAGCCGGGGACTAGCGGGTCGTGGGAGCTACGAGCAGTACTTC. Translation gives CASSRGLAGRGSYEQYF.

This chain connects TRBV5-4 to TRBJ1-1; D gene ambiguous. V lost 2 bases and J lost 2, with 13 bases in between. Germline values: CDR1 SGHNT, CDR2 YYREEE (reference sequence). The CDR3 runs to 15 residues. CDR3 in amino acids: CASSFQGRVNTEAFF. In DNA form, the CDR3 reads TGTGCCAGCAGCTTTCAAGGACGTGTTAACACTGAAGCTTTCTTT.

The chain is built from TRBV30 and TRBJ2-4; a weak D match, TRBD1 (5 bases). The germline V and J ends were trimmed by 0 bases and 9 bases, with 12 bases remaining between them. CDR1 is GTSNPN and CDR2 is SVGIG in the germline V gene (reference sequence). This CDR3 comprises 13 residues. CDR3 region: CAWSVMGQGIQYF. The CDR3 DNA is TGTGCCTGGAGTGTAATGGGGCAGGGCATTCAGTACTTC.

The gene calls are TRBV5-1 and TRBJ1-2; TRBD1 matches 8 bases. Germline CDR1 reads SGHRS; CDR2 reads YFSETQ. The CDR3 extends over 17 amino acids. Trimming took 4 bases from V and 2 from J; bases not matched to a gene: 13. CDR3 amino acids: CASSLLVRTGSNYGYTF. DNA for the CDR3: TGCGCCAGCAGCCTCCTAGTAAGGACAGGGAGCAACTATGGCTACACCTTC.

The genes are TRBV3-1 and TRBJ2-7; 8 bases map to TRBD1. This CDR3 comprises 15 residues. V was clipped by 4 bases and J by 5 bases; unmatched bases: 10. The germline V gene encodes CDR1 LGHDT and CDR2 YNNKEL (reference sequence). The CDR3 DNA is TGTGCCAGCAGCCCGCAGGGGGCGAGAGTTCACGAGCAGTACTTC. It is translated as CASSPQGARVHEQYF.

The CDR3 loop reads CASSPSPTGLGTGELFF. Written as DNA, the CDR3 is TGTGCCAGCAGCCCCTCCCCGACAGGGTTGGGCACCGGGGAGCTGTTTTTT. The genes are TRBV14 and TRBJ2-2, with 7 bases identical to TRBD1. Looked up from germline, CDR1 is SGHDN and CDR2 is FVKESK. This CDR3 comprises 17 residues. With 4 bases clipped from V and 4 bases from J, the junction kept 12 bases outside the gene matches. Full variable domain (outside the CDR3, taken from reference TRBV14 and TRBJ2-2): EAGVTQFPSHSVIEKGQTVTLRCDPISGHDNLYWYRRVMGKEIKFLLHFVKESKQDESGMPNNRFLAERTGGTYSTLKVQPAELEDSGVYFCASSPSPTGLGTGELFFGEGSRLTVL.